The 17 T cell receptor beta chains reported below all come from one sample, sequenced in a study of blood T cell repertoires in COVID-19. Produced via immunoSEQ multiplex PCR; TCRdb's table is partial and in-frame only. The table has under 350,000 clones, roughly 85% seen once. The specimen sequenced was peripheral blood. The source of these receptors is a man aged 55 to 70 who had recovered from COVID-19.

The genes are TRBV5-5 and TRBJ2-7; D call uncertain. Germline V lookup: CDR1 SGHKS, CDR2 YYEKEE (reference sequence). Trimming left V 7 bases short and J 3 bases short, with 20 bases between. This CDR3 contains 15 residues. The CDR3 sequence: CASLPVPGDVYEQYF. Here the CDR3 DNA reads TGTGCCAGCCTACCGGTTCCGGGTGATGTCTACGAGCAGTACTTC.

CDR3 bases: TGCGCCAGCACCCGGGACAGGCCCCTCTCCTACGAGCAGTACTTC. Translation: CASTRDRPLSYEQYF. This rearrangement joins TRBV10-1 to TRBJ2-7, with 8 bases identical to TRBD1. The CDR3 length is 15 residues. The trim removed 7 bases at V and 0 bases at J, leaving 8 bases unmatched. Germline V gene lookup returns CDR1 WNHNN and CDR2 SYGVQD (reference sequence).

The J gene is TRBJ2-7, the V gene TRBV4-2; 8 positions match TRBD1. Germline values: CDR1 LGHNA, CDR2 YNFKEQ. The CDR3 totals 15 residues. Trimming took 0 bases from V and 0 from J; bases not matched to a gene: 1. CDR3 amino acids: CASSQDGQGSYEQYF. In nucleotides, the CDR3 is TGTGCCAGCAGCCAAGATGGACAGGGCTCCTACGAGCAGTACTTC.

The CDR3 spells CASREGLIYGYTF. The CDR3, as DNA: TGTGCCAGCAGAGAGGGACTGATCTATGGCTACACCTTC. The V call is TRBV6-5, the J call TRBJ1-2; the D gene is possibly TRBD1 (5 bases). This CDR3 is built from 13 residues. CDR1 and CDR2 from the germline V gene are MNHEY and SVGAGI. Trimming stripped 6 bases from V and 4 bases from J, with 12 bases between.

In its sample, this clone was seen a few times. The chain couples TRBV12-3 or TRBV12-4 to TRBJ2-1; weak D call: TRBD1 (5 bases). V lost 5 bases and J lost 5, with 7 bases in between. This CDR3 contains 12 residues. The CDR3 nucleotides read TGTGCCAGCAGTGACAGTAACAATGAGCAGTTCTTC. It encodes CASSDSNNEQFF.

This rearrangement joins TRBV4-1 to TRBJ1-5; maybe TRBD1 (5 bases). Germline V gene sequence: CDR1 MGHRA, CDR2 YSYEKL. Trimming left V 4 bases short and J 4 bases short, with 8 bases between. This CDR3 contains 13 residues. CDR3 loop: CASSLQENQPQHF. Written as DNA, the CDR3 is TGCGCCAGCAGCCTACAGGAGAATCAGCCCCAGCATTTT.

The chain carries TRBV3-1 (or the pseudogene TRBV3-2) and TRBJ2-6; 8 bases line up with TRBD1. In germline, CDR1 is LGHDT, CDR2 YNNKEL (reference sequence). CDR3 length equals 17 residues. Trimming at V came to 4 bases and at J to 0 bases, leaving 5 bases not matched to a gene. CDR3 bases: TGTGCCAGCAGCCCCGGGACAGGACGCTCTGGGGCCAACGTCCTGACTTTC. It yields the protein CASSPGTGRSGANVLTF.

V is TRBV13 and J is TRBJ2-3; 9 positions agree with TRBD1. Germline CDR1 and CDR2: PRHDT and FYEKMQ (reference sequence). The CDR3 has 15 residues. V lost 5 bases, J lost 1 base, and 4 bases stayed unmatched. The CDR3 region is CASSLRTGGTDTQYF. CDR3 sequence (DNA): TGTGCCAGCAGCCTCCGGACAGGGGGCACAGATACGCAGTATTTT.

The J gene is TRBJ2-7, the V gene TRBV5-4, with 8 bases lining up with TRBD2. CDR3 size: 15 residues. V shed 10 bases, J shed 0 bases, and the junction held 12 bases outside the gene matches. Germline CDR1 reads SGHNT; CDR2 reads YYREEE (reference sequence). CDR3 loop: CARLAGGSSSYEQYF. CDR3 DNA sequence: TGTGCCCGCCTCGCGGGGGGCTCCAGCTCCTACGAGCAGTACTTC.

The V and J genes are TRBV7-9 and TRBJ1-4, with a tentative D call TRBD1 (6 bases). Germline V gives CDR1 SEHNR, CDR2 FQNEAQ (reference sequence). Trimming left V 5 bases short and J 3 bases short, with 13 bases between. This CDR3 region has 15 residues. CDR3: CASSLREGANEKLFF. CDR3 bases: TGTGCCAGCAGCCTCAGAGAGGGGGCTAATGAAAAACTGTTTTTT.

V usage is TRBV19 and J usage is TRBJ2-7, with 10 bases that match TRBD2. V was pared by 5 bases and J by 3 bases, with 10 bases of the junction left unmatched. The germline V gene has CDR1 LNHDA and CDR2 SQIVND (reference sequence). This CDR3 spans 16 amino acids. This CDR3 reads CASSVLAGLELYEQYF. In nucleotides, the CDR3 is TGTGCCAGTAGTGTACTAGCGGGGCTTGAACTCTACGAGCAGTACTTC.

The V call is TRBV11-2, the J call TRBJ2-3, with D possibly matching TRBD2 (5 bases). V gave up 1 base and J gave up 2 bases, with 10 bases separating them. The length of the CDR3 is 15 residues. CDR1 and CDR2 (germline): SGHAT, FQNNGV. The CDR3 coding sequence is TGTGCCAGCAGCTTAGGTCCGGGGAACACAGATACGCAGTATTTT. Its translation is CASSLGPGNTDTQYF.

The rearrangement uses TRBV5-1 and TRBJ2-7, with 11 bases aligning to TRBD2. The CDR3 is made up of 16 amino acids. Germline CDR1 is SGHRS and CDR2 is YFSETQ. The junction had 7 bases not matched to a gene; V was cut back by 0 bases and J by 5 bases. The CDR3 DNA sequence: TGCGCCAGCAGCTTGGTTAGCGGGAGGGCTAGGGACGAGCAGTACTTC. Protein sequence: CASSLVSGRARDEQYF.

This chain's CDR3 is CASSRDRGLETQYF. DNA of the CDR3: TGTGCCAGCTCCAGAGACAGGGGGCTTGAGACCCAGTACTTC. The chain recombines TRBV2 with TRBJ2-5, with TRBD1 matching 10 bases. In germline, CDR1 is SNHLY, CDR2 FYNNEI. The junction had 8 bases not matched to a gene; V was cut back by 8 bases and J by 5 bases. The CDR3 is made up of 14 amino acids.

This clone has more than one count but fewer than ten. The chain has TRBV12-5 and TRBJ1-1; tentative D call: TRBD1 (5 bases). Germline CDR1 and CDR2: LGHNT and FRNRAP. Trimming removed 3 bases at V and 4 bases at J, with 9 bases between. This CDR3 has 13 amino acids. The CDR3 nucleotides read TGTGCTAGTGGTTTTTTTACAGGCACTGAAGCTTTCTTT. It translates to CASGFFTGTEAFF. Based on the CDR3 plus reference TRBV12-5 and TRBJ1-1, the full variable domain is DARVTQTPRHKVTEMGQEVTMRCQPILGHNTVFWYRQTMMQGLELLAYFRNRAPLDDSGMPKDRFSAEMPDATLATLKIQPSEPRDSAVYFCASGFFTGTEAFFGQGTRLTVV.

This CDR3 is CASSLARRRSNTEAFF. Written as DNA, the CDR3 is TGTGCCAGCAGCTTAGCGAGGAGACGTTCGAACACTGAAGCTTTCTTT. The chain employs TRBV7-2 and TRBJ1-1; D is unresolved. This CDR3 region has 16 residues. Per the germline V gene, CDR1 is SGHTA and CDR2 is FQGNSA. Trimming cost V 0 bases and J 1 base, with 12 bases left between them.

V and J are TRBV11-2 and TRBJ1-2; TRBD1 is a possible D gene (6 bases). V lost 1 base and J lost 8, with 11 bases in between. CDR1 is SGHAT and CDR2 is FQNNGV in the germline V gene. The length of the CDR3 is 13 residues. The CDR3 spells CASSLGQGRGYTF. CDR3 sequence (DNA): TGTGCCAGCAGCTTAGGGCAGGGGAGAGGCTACACCTTC.